These T cell receptor beta chains were read from a single sample in a study of T-cell reconstitution after alpha-beta-depleted transplantation in children. TCRdb ran MiXCR on the PCR reads and lists one entry per CDR3 protein. The data show around 600,000 distinct CDR3 sequences, about 10% seen once. Material: PBMCs from the stem cell graft donor, obtained from the stem cell graft. The receptors come from a human donor who donated a stem cell graft to a child with acute myeloid leukemia. Both conserved end residues are part of each CDR3. Each record gives: J gene, clone size, V gene, D gene, CDR3 DNA, CDR3 protein. D genes are given only for firm matches. Some rows have no size entry. The others give once, few or many, or a class for an expanded clone.

j_call: TRBJ2-2; clone_size: few; v_call: TRBV24-1; d_call: .; cdr3_nt: TGTGCCACCAGTGATCCCCGACAAAACACCGGGGAGCTGTTTTTT; cdr3_aa: CATSDPRQNTGELFF
j_call: TRBJ2-1; clone_size: few; v_call: TRBV20-1; d_call: .; cdr3_nt: TGCAGTGCTAGAGATAGGGACTGGCACTACAATGAGCAGTTCTTC; cdr3_aa: CSARDRDWHYNEQFF
j_call: TRBJ1-1; clone_size: few; v_call: TRBV6-5; d_call: .; cdr3_nt: TGTGCCAGCAGTTACGAGGGCGCGGGAGAAGCTTTCTTT; cdr3_aa: CASSYEGAGEAFF
j_call: TRBJ2-5; clone_size: .; v_call: TRBV20-1; d_call: TRBD2; cdr3_nt: TGCAGTGCTTCCACCCGGCGGGAGCTCACAGAGACCCAGTACTTC; cdr3_aa: CSASTRRELTETQYF
j_call: TRBJ2-1; clone_size: few; v_call: TRBV11-2; d_call: TRBD2; cdr3_nt: TGTGCCAGCAGTCCCGGGACTAGCGCCGGCTCCTACAATGAGCAGTTCTTC; cdr3_aa: CASSPGTSAGSYNEQFF
j_call: TRBJ1-2; clone_size: few; v_call: TRBV12-3/TRBV12-4; d_call: .; cdr3_nt: TGTGCCAGCAGTTTAGGGCAGGCGGGGAACTATGGCTACACCTTC; cdr3_aa: CASSLGQAGNYGYTF
j_call: TRBJ1-2; clone_size: few; v_call: TRBV29-1; d_call: .; cdr3_nt: TGCAGCGTTCCTAGGGGGGACTATGGCTACACCTTC; cdr3_aa: CSVPRGDYGYTF
j_call: TRBJ2-1; clone_size: many; v_call: TRBV4-3; d_call: TRBD2; cdr3_nt: TGCGCCAGCAGCCAAGAACTAGCGGGAGGTGATGAGCAGTTCTTC; cdr3_aa: CASSQELAGGDEQFF
j_call: TRBJ2-5; clone_size: many; v_call: TRBV20-1; d_call: .; cdr3_nt: TGCAGTGCTAGGTTAGGGGGGGAGACCCAGTACTTC; cdr3_aa: CSARLGGETQYF
j_call: TRBJ2-7; clone_size: few; v_call: TRBV7-2; d_call: .; cdr3_nt: TGTGCCAGCAGCTTTAATGACCGAGAGCAGTACTTC; cdr3_aa: CASSFNDREQYF
j_call: TRBJ1-2; clone_size: .; v_call: TRBV20-1; d_call: .; cdr3_nt: TGCAGTGCAGTGCCGGGAGAGACGTACGGCTACACCTTC; cdr3_aa: CSAVPGETYGYTF
j_call: TRBJ2-3; clone_size: many; v_call: TRBV5-6; d_call: .; cdr3_nt: TGTGCCAGCAGCATATACTGGGACGGCCGCACAGATACGCAGTATTTT; cdr3_aa: CASSIYWDGRTDTQYF
j_call: TRBJ1-5; clone_size: .; v_call: TRBV11-2; d_call: .; cdr3_nt: TGTGCCAGCAGCTTATTTTGGGGGGGCAATCAGCCCCAGCATTTT; cdr3_aa: CASSLFWGGNQPQHF
j_call: TRBJ2-5; clone_size: many; v_call: TRBV5-1; d_call: .; cdr3_nt: TGCGCCAGCAGCTTGGTGACGGAACAAGAGACCCAGTACTTC; cdr3_aa: CASSLVTEQETQYF
j_call: TRBJ2-7; clone_size: .; v_call: TRBV7-3; d_call: .; cdr3_nt: TGTGCCAGCAGCCCCGGCGGGGTCGGCTCCTACGAGCAGTACTTC; cdr3_aa: CASSPGGVGSYEQYF
j_call: TRBJ2-1; clone_size: .; v_call: TRBV6-2/TRBV6-3; d_call: TRBD2; cdr3_nt: TGTGCCAGCAGACCCGGACTAGAGAATGAGCAGTTCTTC; cdr3_aa: CASRPGLENEQFF
j_call: TRBJ2-3; clone_size: few; v_call: TRBV4-3; d_call: .; cdr3_nt: TGCGCCAGCAGCCAAGATCGGGGCAGGCCAGATACGCAGTATTTT; cdr3_aa: CASSQDRGRPDTQYF
j_call: TRBJ1-2; clone_size: few; v_call: TRBV29-1; d_call: TRBD1; cdr3_nt: TGCAGCGTCGCTGACAGGGGAGGAGGTGGCTACACCTTC; cdr3_aa: CSVADRGGGGYTF
j_call: TRBJ2-1; clone_size: many; v_call: TRBV4-3; d_call: .; cdr3_nt: TGCGCCAGCAGCCAAGGAAGAGAGGCCTACAATGAGCAGTTCTTC; cdr3_aa: CASSQGREAYNEQFF
j_call: TRBJ2-6; clone_size: .; v_call: TRBV2; d_call: .; cdr3_nt: TGTGCCAGCAGACCCACCGGGTACTCTTTTTCTGGGGCCAACGTCCTGACTTTC; cdr3_aa: CASRPTGYSFSGANVLTF
j_call: TRBJ2-3; clone_size: .; v_call: TRBV20-1; d_call: TRBD2; cdr3_nt: TGCAGTGCAACCCCCCTAGCGGGAGTAGGGGATACGCAGTATTTT; cdr3_aa: CSATPLAGVGDTQYF
j_call: TRBJ1-5; clone_size: .; v_call: TRBV20-1; d_call: .; cdr3_nt: TGCAGTGCTACATCTAGCAATCAGCCCCAGCATTTT; cdr3_aa: CSATSSNQPQHF
j_call: TRBJ2-1; clone_size: few; v_call: TRBV9; d_call: TRBD2; cdr3_nt: TGTGCCAGCAGCCCGCCTAGCGGGAGGTCCATTTACAATGAGCAGTTCTTC; cdr3_aa: CASSPPSGRSIYNEQFF
j_call: TRBJ2-7; clone_size: many; v_call: TRBV20-1; d_call: .; cdr3_nt: TGCAGTGCCCCGCCGGGGGCCGGCTACGAGCAGTACTTC; cdr3_aa: CSAPPGAGYEQYF
j_call: TRBJ2-5; clone_size: .; v_call: TRBV20-1; d_call: .; cdr3_nt: TGCAGTGCTAGAGATCGTTTCGGCGGACAAGAGACCCAGTACTTC; cdr3_aa: CSARDRFGGQETQYF
j_call: TRBJ2-4; clone_size: .; v_call: TRBV5-1; d_call: .; cdr3_nt: TGCGCCAGCAGGGGGGGAAGCGGCAGGGGAATCGAAGCCAAAAACATTCAGTACTTC; cdr3_aa: CASRGGSGRGIEAKNIQYF
j_call: TRBJ2-7; clone_size: .; v_call: TRBV4-3; d_call: TRBD2; cdr3_nt: TGCGCCAGCAGCCAGTGGGCGGGGGGACCTACCGAGCAGTACTTC; cdr3_aa: CASSQWAGGPTEQYF
j_call: TRBJ1-5; clone_size: .; v_call: TRBV3-1; d_call: .; cdr3_nt: TGTGCCAGCGGGCCGGGGGGGCTCCCGGTGAGCAATCAGCCCCAGCATTTT; cdr3_aa: CASGPGGLPVSNQPQHF
j_call: TRBJ2-3; clone_size: many; v_call: TRBV5-5; d_call: .; cdr3_nt: TGTGCCAGCAGCTTGTCCCAGATGTCTGGGTCGCAGTATTTT; cdr3_aa: CASSLSQMSGSQYF
j_call: TRBJ2-5; clone_size: many; v_call: TRBV29-1; d_call: TRBD2; cdr3_nt: TGCAGCGTCGCGGGGACTAGAGGGGAGACCCAGTACTTC; cdr3_aa: CSVAGTRGETQYF
j_call: TRBJ1-2; clone_size: .; v_call: TRBV12-3/TRBV12-4; d_call: .; cdr3_nt: TGTGCCAGCAGACCATTTCAGGGGTGGGGAATCTATGGCTACACCTTC; cdr3_aa: CASRPFQGWGIYGYTF
j_call: TRBJ2-7; clone_size: many; v_call: TRBV20-1; d_call: .; cdr3_nt: TGCAGTGCTTGTGACCGGGACATATTAAGCGACGAGCAGTACTTC; cdr3_aa: CSACDRDILSDEQYF
j_call: TRBJ2-1; clone_size: many; v_call: TRBV6-1; d_call: .; cdr3_nt: TGTGCCAGCAGTCGGGTGTTAAGCTCCTACAATGAGCAGTTCTTC; cdr3_aa: CASSRVLSSYNEQFF
j_call: TRBJ2-1; clone_size: many; v_call: TRBV29-1; d_call: .; cdr3_nt: TGCAGCGTTGGGAGTTTAGCGATCAATGAGCAGTTCTTC; cdr3_aa: CSVGSLAINEQFF
j_call: TRBJ2-3; clone_size: many; v_call: TRBV27; d_call: TRBD2; cdr3_nt: TGTGCCAGCAGTTTAGCAGCGGGAGGTGTCACAGATACGCAGTATTTT; cdr3_aa: CASSLAAGGVTDTQYF
j_call: TRBJ2-2; clone_size: few; v_call: TRBV9; d_call: TRBD2; cdr3_nt: TGTGCCAGCAGCGTGACTAGCGGAGGAGCGAACACCGGGGAGCTGTTTTTT; cdr3_aa: CASSVTSGGANTGELFF
j_call: TRBJ2-5; clone_size: many; v_call: TRBV29-1; d_call: .; cdr3_nt: TGCAGCGTTGAAGAGGTCCAGAAAGAGACCCAGTACTTC; cdr3_aa: CSVEEVQKETQYF
j_call: TRBJ1-4; clone_size: few; v_call: TRBV20-1; d_call: .; cdr3_nt: TGCAGTGCTAGTTGGCAGGGTGGGGAAAAACTGTTTTTT; cdr3_aa: CSASWQGGEKLFF
j_call: TRBJ2-1; clone_size: .; v_call: TRBV15; d_call: TRBD1; cdr3_nt: TGTGCCACCAGCAGTGGGACAGGGCTACTCATAAGCTCCTACAATGAGCAGTTCTTC; cdr3_aa: CATSSGTGLLISSYNEQFF
j_call: TRBJ1-2; clone_size: .; v_call: TRBV6-6; d_call: .; cdr3_nt: TGTGCCAGCAGCACCACCGGGACAACAGGCTACACCTTC; cdr3_aa: CASSTTGTTGYTF
j_call: TRBJ1-2; clone_size: many; v_call: TRBV7-2; d_call: TRBD1; cdr3_nt: TGTGCCAGCAGCGCTAGCAGGGGGGTATATGGCTACACCTTC; cdr3_aa: CASSASRGVYGYTF
j_call: TRBJ2-5; clone_size: few; v_call: TRBV29-1; d_call: .; cdr3_nt: TGCAGCGTTGAAGGGGGGGTGGAGACCCAGTACTTC; cdr3_aa: CSVEGGVETQYF
j_call: TRBJ2-1; clone_size: .; v_call: TRBV5-1; d_call: .; cdr3_nt: TGCGCCAGCACACCTTCGGGCGGGGATGAGCAGTTCTTC; cdr3_aa: CASTPSGGDEQFF
j_call: TRBJ2-7; clone_size: many; v_call: TRBV30; d_call: .; cdr3_nt: TGTGCCTGGAGTGGCGACAGAAGAGCCTACGAGCAGTACTTC; cdr3_aa: CAWSGDRRAYEQYF
j_call: TRBJ2-7; clone_size: many; v_call: TRBV4-3; d_call: TRBD2; cdr3_nt: TGCGCCAGCAGCCAGGGGAAAGGACTAGAATACGAGCAGTACTTC; cdr3_aa: CASSQGKGLEYEQYF
j_call: TRBJ1-1; clone_size: few; v_call: TRBV7-9; d_call: .; cdr3_nt: TGTGCCAGCACACAGGGCGGGAACACTGAAGCTTTCTTT; cdr3_aa: CASTQGGNTEAFF
j_call: TRBJ1-6; clone_size: .; v_call: TRBV3-1; d_call: .; cdr3_nt: TGTGCCAGCAGCCAATTCCCGATCCGGGACGGAAATTCACCCCTCCACTTT; cdr3_aa: CASSQFPIRDGNSPLHF
j_call: TRBJ1-2; clone_size: .; v_call: TRBV7-9; d_call: .; cdr3_nt: TGTGCCAGCAGCTCAGGGACGTCGGGCTACACCTTC; cdr3_aa: CASSSGTSGYTF
j_call: TRBJ2-4; clone_size: few; v_call: TRBV20-1; d_call: .; cdr3_nt: TGCAGTGCTAGAGAGGGGACGGCCAAAAACATTCAGTACTTC; cdr3_aa: CSAREGTAKNIQYF